The T cell receptor (beta chain) under discussion was sequenced for a study of T cells in Graves' hyperthyroidism and ophthalmopathy. On the study more broadly: Any treatment followed the collection of peripheral blood at initial diagnosis.

Study results and limitations: Most clonotypes that expanded in the thyroid above 0.001 also showed up in blood.

TCR beta CDR3 regions were amplified from RNA. HTBI primers were the set used in a first-round RT-PCR of the TCR CDR3. TCRdb fed the multiplex PCR reads into MiXCR, producing one record per CDR3 protein. The table lists hundreds of thousands of distinct CDR3 sequences, roughly 18% of them singletons. In its sample, this clonotype was seen a few times. Its antigen is currently unknown. Based on clinical symptoms, serum thyroxine and TRAb, thyroid ultrasound and orbital computed tomography, diagnoses were reached. Isolation of PBMCs was performed on 8 to 10 ml fresh peripheral blood. Source material: blood. The TCR originated in a woman younger than 35 with Graves' ophthalmopathy.

CDR3 DNA: TGCAGCGTCCGGAGGGGGGACTATGGCTACACCTTC. It translates to CSVRRGDYGYTF. The rearrangement links TRBV29-1 to TRBJ1-2, with D maybe TRBD1 (6 bases). V shed 6 bases and J shed 3 bases, with 11 bases lying between them. The germline gives CDR1 SQVTM, CDR2 ANQGSEA. The CDR3 loop spans 12 amino acids.